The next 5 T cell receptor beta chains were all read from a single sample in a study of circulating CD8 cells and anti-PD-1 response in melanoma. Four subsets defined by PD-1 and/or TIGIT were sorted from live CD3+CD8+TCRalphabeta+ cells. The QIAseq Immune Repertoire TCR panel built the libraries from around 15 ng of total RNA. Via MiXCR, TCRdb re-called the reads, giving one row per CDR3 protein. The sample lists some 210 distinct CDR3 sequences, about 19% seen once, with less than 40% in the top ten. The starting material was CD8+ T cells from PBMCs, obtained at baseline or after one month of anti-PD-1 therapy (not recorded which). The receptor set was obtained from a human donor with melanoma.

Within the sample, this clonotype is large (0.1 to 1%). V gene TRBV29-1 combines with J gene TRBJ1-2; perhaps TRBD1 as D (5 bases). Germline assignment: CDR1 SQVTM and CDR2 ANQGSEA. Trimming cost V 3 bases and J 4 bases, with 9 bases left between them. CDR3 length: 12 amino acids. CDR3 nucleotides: TGCAGCGTTGATGAGGGGAGCTATGGCTACACCTTC. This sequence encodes CSVDEGSYGYTF. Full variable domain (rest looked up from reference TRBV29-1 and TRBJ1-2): SAVISQKPSRDICQRGTSLTIQCQVDSQVTMMFWYRQQPGQSLTLIATANQGSEATYESGFVIDKFPISRPNLTFSTLTVSNMSPEDSSIYLCSVDEGSYGYTFGSGTRLTVV.

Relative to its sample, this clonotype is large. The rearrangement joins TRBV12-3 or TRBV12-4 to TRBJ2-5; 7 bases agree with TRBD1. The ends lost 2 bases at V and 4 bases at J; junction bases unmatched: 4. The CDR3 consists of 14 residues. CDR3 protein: CASSLKGAIETQYF. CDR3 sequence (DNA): TGTGCCAGCAGTTTAAAGGGGGCAATAGAGACCCAGTACTTC.

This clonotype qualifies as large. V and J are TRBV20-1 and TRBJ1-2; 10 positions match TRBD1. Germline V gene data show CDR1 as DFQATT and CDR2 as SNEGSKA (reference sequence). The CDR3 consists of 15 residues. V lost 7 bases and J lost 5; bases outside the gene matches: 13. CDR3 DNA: TGCAGTGTTGGACAGGGGGTGTTAGATTTTTATGGCTACACCTTC. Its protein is CSVGQGVLDFYGYTF.

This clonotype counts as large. The CDR3 region has the DNA TGTGCCAGCAGTTTCGACAGGGCGGACGGGGAGACCCAGTACTTC. Translation gives CASSFDRADGETQYF. The chain recombines TRBV28 with TRBJ2-5; 7 nucleotides match TRBD1. The trim removed 3 bases at V and 5 bases at J, leaving 9 bases unmatched. Germline loops: CDR1 MDHEN, CDR2 SYDVKM. The CDR3 runs 15 residues.

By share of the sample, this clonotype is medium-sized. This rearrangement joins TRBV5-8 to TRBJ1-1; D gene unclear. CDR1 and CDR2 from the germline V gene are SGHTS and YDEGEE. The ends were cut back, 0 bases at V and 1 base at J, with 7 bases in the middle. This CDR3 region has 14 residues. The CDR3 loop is CASSLGHSNTEAFF. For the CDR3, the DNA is TGTGCCAGCAGCTTGGGACACTCGAACACTGAAGCTTTCTTT.